What follows describes a single T cell receptor (beta chain). This clone was recorded a few times. No cognate antigen has been identified for it. Base qualities are not at hand, and no much larger clone is one base apart. The data belong to a study of blood T cell repertoires in COVID-19 (dated by TCRdb to the early 2020s). For the wider study: Samples from collaborators originated in the United States, Italy and Spain and spanned both the acute and convalescent phases of COVID-19. The prospective study material was composed of cDNA or gDNA derived from T cells, B-cell-depleted T cells, or PBMCs. Samples were obtained from the ongoing ImmuneRACE study (first 160 participants) and from over 1,000 subjects provided by 6 global collaborators. Where available, HLA class I and class II types were taken from metadata supplied by the sample provider and were not determined by assay-based typing. The sample metadata nearly always contained a de-identified subject ID, COVID-19 status, age in years and sex. Deeply sampled blood TCRbeta repertoires from subjects exposed to, actively infected with, or recovered from COVID-19 were included in the dataset. The repertoires were released in a freely available public database intended as a resource for research on the immune response to SARS-CoV-2. The full study reports these points: Clinical and demographic metadata were provided uncurated, with the amount varying by source and participant.

V sheds 4 bases and J sheds 3 bases, leaving 13 bases between their ends. From a lookup of the germline V gene, CDR1 and CDR2 are SGHRS and YFSETQ. The CDR3, from cysteine to phenylalanine, totals 14 residues. The sequence is cut down to CDR3 DNA, 42 bases in frame from base 1. At one collaborating source in Seattle, patients were enrolled during active infection and were followed longitudinally through the course of disease. The collaborating institutions used their own protocols to collect whole blood in K2EDTA tubes. For TCRbeta analysis, collaborators shipped samples as frozen whole blood, isolated PBMCs, or DNA extracted from either of those sample types. TCRbeta CDR3 regions were amplified from genomic DNA by means of the immunoSEQ Assay, a bias-controlled multiplex PCR. The original pipeline was this. The number of nucleated cells in each sample was estimated from the amplification of reference gene primers within the assay. Sequence reads were collapsed and filtered to measure the absolute abundance of every unique TCRbeta CDR3 rearrangement. For each sample, productive Simpson clonality was calculated as the square root of Simpson's diversity index across productive rearrangements. TCRdb retrieved this table from immuneACCESS and kept in-frame rearrangements only. Not all clones are present; in checked studies, unresolved V genes account for under half, and no reason is known for the remainder. The V and J calls and clone size come from that table; D and trimming were worked out from the DNA. The sample contains a few hundred thousand clones, about 85% of them found a single time. Together, the top ten hold 0.87% of the sample.

The chain links TRBV5-1 with TRBJ1-1; the D gene is perhaps TRBD1, from 5 matching bases. The receptor was derived from a human donor with COVID-19, enrolled during active disease. The donor label of this sample is uncertain. The sample taken for sequencing was peripheral blood. In nucleotides, the sequence is TGCGCCAGCAGCCTCAGGGATTTTCACACTGAAGCTTTCTTT. Translated, it gives CASSLRDFHTEAFF.